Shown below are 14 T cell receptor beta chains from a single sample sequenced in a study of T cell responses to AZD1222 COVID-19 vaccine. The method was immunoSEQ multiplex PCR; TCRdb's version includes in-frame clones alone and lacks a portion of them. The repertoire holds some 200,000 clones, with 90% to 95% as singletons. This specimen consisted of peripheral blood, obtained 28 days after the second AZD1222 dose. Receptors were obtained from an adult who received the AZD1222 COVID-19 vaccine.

The CDR3: CAWSGLHTYGYTF. The CDR3 DNA sequence: TGTGCCTGGAGTGGTTTACATACCTATGGCTACACCTTC. The chain links TRBV30 to TRBJ1-2, with D hard to call. CDR3 length: 13 amino acids. The V and J ends lost 1 base and 4 bases respectively, with 10 bases between them. Germline CDR1 and CDR2: GTSNPN and SVGIG (reference sequence).

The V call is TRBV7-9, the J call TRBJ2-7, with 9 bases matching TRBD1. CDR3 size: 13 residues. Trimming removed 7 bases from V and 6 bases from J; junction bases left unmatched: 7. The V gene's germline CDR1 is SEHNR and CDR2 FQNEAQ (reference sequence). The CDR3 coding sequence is TGTGCCAGCACGGACAGGGGCCTTCTCGAGCAGTACTTC. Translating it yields CASTDRGLLEQYF.

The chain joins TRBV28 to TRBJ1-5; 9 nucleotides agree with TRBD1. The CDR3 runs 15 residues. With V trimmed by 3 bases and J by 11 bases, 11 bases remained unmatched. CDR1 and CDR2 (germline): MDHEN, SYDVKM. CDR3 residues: CASSFRDRALRAQHF. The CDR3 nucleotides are TGTGCCAGCAGTTTCCGGGACAGGGCCTTAAGGGCCCAGCATTTT.

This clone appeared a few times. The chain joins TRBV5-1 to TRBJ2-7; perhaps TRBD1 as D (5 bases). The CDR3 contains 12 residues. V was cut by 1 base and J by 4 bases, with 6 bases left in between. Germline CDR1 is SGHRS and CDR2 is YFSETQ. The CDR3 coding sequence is TGCGCCAGCAGCTTGACAGGATACGAGCAGTACTTC. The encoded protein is CASSLTGYEQYF.

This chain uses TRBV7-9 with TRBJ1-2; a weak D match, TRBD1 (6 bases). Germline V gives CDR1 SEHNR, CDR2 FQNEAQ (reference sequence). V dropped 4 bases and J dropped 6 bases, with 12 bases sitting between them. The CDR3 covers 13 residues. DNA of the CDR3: TGTGCCAGCAGCTACAGGGTAGACGATGGCTACACCTTC. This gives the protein CASSYRVDDGYTF.

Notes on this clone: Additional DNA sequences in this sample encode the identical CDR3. The CDR3 nucleotides read TGTGCCAGCAGCTTAGGACAGAATCAGCCCCAGCATTTT. Protein: CASSLGQNQPQHF. The chain couples TRBV11-2 to TRBJ1-5; possible D gene TRBD1, 5 bases. V lost 1 base, J lost 4 bases, and 5 bases lay in between. Germline loops: CDR1 SGHAT, CDR2 FQNNGV. The CDR3 is 13 residues long.

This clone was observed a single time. This CDR3 is CASSTDRVRGTDTQYF. The CDR3 DNA reads TGTGCCAGTAGTACAGACAGGGTACGGGGCACAGATACGCAGTATTTT. V usage is TRBV19 and J usage is TRBJ2-3; 7 bases fit TRBD1. The germline V gene encodes CDR1 LNHDA and CDR2 SQIVND (reference sequence). The CDR3 contains 16 residues. The junction had 8 bases not matched to a gene; V was cut back by 4 bases and J by 1 base. The whole variable domain, remainder taken from reference TRBV19 and TRBJ2-3, is DGGITQSPKYLFRKEGQNVTLSCEQNLNHDAMYWYRQDPGQGLRLIYYSQIVNDFQKGDIAEGYSVSREKKESFPLTVTSAQKNPTAFYLCASSTDRVRGTDTQYFGPGTRLTVL.

CDR3 DNA: TGTGCCAGCAGTTCCCCGGGCGGGGCTGTGGATACGCAGTATTTT. It yields the protein CASSSPGGAVDTQYF. V usage is TRBV27 and J usage is TRBJ2-3, with D maybe TRBD2 (6 bases). This CDR3 contains 15 residues. The germline CDR1 and CDR2 sequences are MNHEY and SMNVEV (reference sequence). V was trimmed by 4 bases and J by 6 bases, leaving 17 bases between them.

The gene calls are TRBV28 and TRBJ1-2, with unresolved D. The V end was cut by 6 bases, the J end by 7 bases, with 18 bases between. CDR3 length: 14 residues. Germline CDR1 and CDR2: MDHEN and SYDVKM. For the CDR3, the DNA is TGTGCCAGCAGCTCCGACGGTGGACGTTCTGGCTACACCTTC. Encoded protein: CASSSDGGRSGYTF.

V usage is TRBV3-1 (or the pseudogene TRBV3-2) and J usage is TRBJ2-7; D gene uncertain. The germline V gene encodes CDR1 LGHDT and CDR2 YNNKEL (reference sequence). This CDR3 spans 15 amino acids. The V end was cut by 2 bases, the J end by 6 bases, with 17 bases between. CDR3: CASSQPPPDRGEQYF. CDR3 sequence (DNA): TGTGCCAGCAGCCAACCCCCTCCAGACCGCGGCGAGCAGTACTTC.

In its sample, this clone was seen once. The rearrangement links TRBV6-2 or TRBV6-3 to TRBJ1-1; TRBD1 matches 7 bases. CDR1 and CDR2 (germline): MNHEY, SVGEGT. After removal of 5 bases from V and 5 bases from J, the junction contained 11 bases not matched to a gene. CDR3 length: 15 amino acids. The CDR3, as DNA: TGTGCCAGCAGTCACCGACAGGGATGGGAGACTGAAGCTTTCTTT. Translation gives CASSHRQGWETEAFF.

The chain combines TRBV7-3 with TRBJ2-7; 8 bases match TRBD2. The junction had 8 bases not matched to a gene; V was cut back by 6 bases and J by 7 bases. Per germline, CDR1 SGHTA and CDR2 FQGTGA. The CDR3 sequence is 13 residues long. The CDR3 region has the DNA TGTGCCAGCAGATTAGATTCTAGCGGGGAGCAGTACTTC. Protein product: CASRLDSSGEQYF.

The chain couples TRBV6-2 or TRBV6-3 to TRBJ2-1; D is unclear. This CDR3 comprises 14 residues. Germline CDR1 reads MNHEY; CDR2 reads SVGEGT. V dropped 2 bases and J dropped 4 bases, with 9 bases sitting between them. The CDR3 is CASSYLVVYNEQFF. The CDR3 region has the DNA TGTGCCAGCAGTTACCTGGTGGTTTACAATGAGCAGTTCTTC.

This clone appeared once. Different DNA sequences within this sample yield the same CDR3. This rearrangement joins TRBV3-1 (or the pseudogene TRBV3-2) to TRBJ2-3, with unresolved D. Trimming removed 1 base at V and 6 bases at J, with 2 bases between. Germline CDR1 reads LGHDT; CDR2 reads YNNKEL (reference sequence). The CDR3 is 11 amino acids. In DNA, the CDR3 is TGTGCCAGCAGCCAAGTGGATACGCAGTATTTT. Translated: CASSQVDTQYF.